This T cell receptor (beta chain) was captured in a study of shared clonotypes between healthy human individuals. Whole-study findings and limits: A reduction in generation probabilities was seen for non-shared clonotypes relative to those shared by all four donors.

Concerning this clone: Its target is unknown.

Repertoires were generated with immunoSEQ multiplex PCR, while TCRdb's copy carries only in-frame clones and drops some. The sample contains some 2,000,000 clones, over 85% of which appear only once. Between the trimmed V and J ends, which lost 11 bases and 3 bases, there was a span of 10 bases. Germline loops: CDR1 LNHDA, CDR2 SQIVND (reference sequence). This CDR3 spans 12 amino acids. Naive CD8 cells comprised CD45RO-negative, CCR7-positively selected cells, excluding terminally differentiated effector memory CD45RA+ cells. The V call is TRBV19, the J call TRBJ2-2, with D possibly matching TRBD2 (5 bases). Sequencing was carried out using naive CD8+ T cells sorted from blood. The TCR comes from a young man in good health. CDR3 protein: CASVGDTGELFF. In nucleotides, the CDR3 is TGTGCCTCTGTGGGAGACACCGGGGAGCTGTTTTTT.